This record concerns one T cell receptor (beta chain) sequence. The source of the sample is a study of response to subunit inactivated influenza vaccine. From germline, CDR1 is SNHLY and CDR2 FYNNEI. Trimming took 7 bases from V and 2 from J; bases not matched to a gene: 13. The length of the CDR3 is 16 residues. MiXCR, run by TCRdb on the RT-PCR reads, gives a single entry per CDR3 protein. Of roughly 540,000 distinct CDR3 sequences in the sample, 20% to 25% were seen once. This sample was also put to use in a study of T cells expressing NK-cell markers. From that report: Synthesis of TCR beta cDNA relied on 5'RACE template switching carrying UMIs. The TCR beta repertoires were obtained from sorted CD3+CD56+NKG2C+, CD3+CD56+NKG2C- and CD3+CD56-NKG2C+ T cells. In about 6 donors, dominant NKG2C+ clonotypes were about 1.0-7.0% of CD8+ T cells. Four donors' CD3+CD56-NKG2C+ cells were dominated by the same clonotypes. It was still unclear whether expanded NKG2C+ T cell clones were HCMV specific.

This clonotype was obtained from a man aged 50 to 59 who received an inactivated influenza vaccine. The J gene is TRBJ2-7, the V gene TRBV2; 8 nucleotides agree with TRBD1. The sample here was CD4+ T cells sorted from PBMCs, taken about 11 days after vaccination. The CDR3 DNA follows: TGTGCCAGCACCACCCCGGACAGGGTCCGAACCTACGAGCAGTACTTC. Its protein is CASTTPDRVRTYEQYF.